The 5 T cell receptor beta chains in this list originate from one sample, sequenced in a study of blood T cell repertoires in COVID-19. Some clones are missing from TCRdb's copy, which holds only in-frame ones; the method was immunoSEQ multiplex PCR. The table lists over 90,000 clones, 90% of them singletons. The sample comprised peripheral blood. The receptors originated from a man aged 50 or older with acute or convalescent COVID-19.

The V call is TRBV4-1, the J call TRBJ1-3; no reliable D call. Trimming pared 0 bases from V and 7 bases from J, leaving 13 bases between. This CDR3 has 15 amino acids. The germline gives CDR1 MGHRA, CDR2 YSYEKL. The CDR3 reads CASSQDEEGGNTIYF. CDR3 sequence (DNA): TGCGCCAGCAGCCAAGATGAGGAAGGTGGGAACACCATATATTTT.

The J gene is TRBJ1-6, the V gene TRBV6-5, with 8 nucleotides matching TRBD1. Losses at the gene ends were 11 bases for V and 7 bases for J; bases not matched to a gene: 4. Per the germline V gene, CDR1 is MNHEY and CDR2 is SVGAGI. CDR3 length equals 12 residues. CDR3 residues: CAGGQGNSPLHF. CDR3 bases: TGTGCCGGTGGACAGGGAAATTCACCCCTCCACTTT.

The V call is TRBV6-6, the J call TRBJ1-5; no reliable D call. This CDR3 comprises 12 residues. V was pared by 4 bases and J by 7 bases, with 8 bases between. Germline CDR1 is MNHNY and CDR2 is SVGAGI (reference sequence). CDR3 in DNA: TGTGCCAGCAGTTCTTACCAGCAGCCCCAGCATTTT. Its protein product is CASSSYQQPQHF.

This clone appeared a few times. The V and J genes are TRBV27 and TRBJ1-4; D gene uncertain. Trimming pared 4 bases from V and 4 bases from J, leaving 13 bases between. The CDR3 sequence is 15 residues long. Looked up from germline, CDR1 is MNHEY and CDR2 is SMNVEV (reference sequence). This CDR3 is CASSSFSLYNEKLFF. The DNA for the CDR3 is TGTGCCAGCAGTTCGTTTTCCCTTTATAATGAAAAACTGTTTTTT.

The J gene is TRBJ2-6, the V gene TRBV9, with a tentative D call TRBD1 (6 bases). The CDR3 contains 18 residues. Germline CDR1 and CDR2: SGDLS and YYNGEE. Trimming took off 4 bases at V and 0 bases at J, with 17 bases between the two ends. CDR3 region: CASSSPGTQYSGANVLTF. The CDR3 region has the DNA TGTGCCAGCAGCTCACCCGGGACACAATACTCTGGGGCCAACGTCCTGACTTTC.